The rows below give T cell receptor beta chains drawn from one sample of a study of spatial heterogeneity in lung cancer. TCRdb fed the 5' RACE reads into MiXCR, producing one record per CDR3 protein. Among more than 15,000 distinct CDR3 sequences listed, around 6% were seen once. Source: lung tumor tissue, taken at surgery. The receptor source for this set is a male donor with early-stage non-small cell lung cancer. Each CDR3 is given with its conserved first and last residue. A D gene is named only where the DNA matches it firmly. Expanded clones are given a class, and other clones once, few, many or no size at all.

size: many; V: TRBV15; D: TRBD1; J: TRBJ2-7; DNA: TGTGCCACCAGCAAACCGGGACAGGGCACCTACGAGCAGTACTTC; CDR3: CATSKPGQGTYEQYF
size: many; V: TRBV27; D: TRBD1; J: TRBJ2-1; DNA: TGTGCCAGCAGTTTTCGACAGGGCACTCCCTACAATGAGCAGTTCTTC; CDR3: CASSFRQGTPYNEQFF
size: -; V: TRBV28; D: -; J: TRBJ1-1; DNA: TGTGCCAGCACGGCCGGGACAAAGGGAGCTTTCTTT; CDR3: CASTAGTKGAFF
size: many; V: TRBV19; D: -; J: TRBJ2-4; DNA: TGTGCCAGTAGTATAGATGGGGCGTTGGCCAAAAACATTCAGTACTTC; CDR3: CASSIDGALAKNIQYF
size: many; V: TRBV2; D: -; J: TRBJ2-7; DNA: TGTGCCAGCGCCCGGGGCCCCGCAAAAGAGCAGTACTTC; CDR3: CASARGPAKEQYF
size: many; V: TRBV29-1; D: -; J: TRBJ2-7; DNA: TGCAGCGTTTTAGTGAGTTCTCCCGACTACGAGCAGTACTTC; CDR3: CSVLVSSPDYEQYF
size: many; V: TRBV29-1; D: -; J: TRBJ1-4; DNA: TGCAGCGTTGTCGGTTCGGGTGAAAAACTGTTTTTT; CDR3: CSVVGSGEKLFF
size: -; V: TRBV11-2; D: TRBD2; J: TRBJ2-3; DNA: TGTGCCAGCAGGTCCCCGGCGACAGGGGTAGCGGGAGGGCCTTGGACAGATACGCAGTATTTT; CDR3: CASRSPATGVAGGPWTDTQYF
size: medium-sized; V: TRBV28; D: TRBD1; J: TRBJ2-7; DNA: TGTGCCAGCAGTTCTGGGACAGGGGACTACGAGCAGTACTTC; CDR3: CASSSGTGDYEQYF
size: many; V: TRBV10-3; D: -; J: TRBJ2-5; DNA: TGTGCCATCAGTGACCCCACCGGGGGAGAGACCCAGTACTTC; CDR3: CAISDPTGGETQYF
size: many; V: TRBV6-5; D: -; J: TRBJ1-2; DNA: TGTGCCAGCAGTTACAATGGGGATCCTAACTATGGCTACACCTTC; CDR3: CASSYNGDPNYGYTF
size: medium-sized; V: TRBV7-2; D: TRBD1; J: TRBJ2-3; DNA: TGTGCCAGCAGAAGGGACAGAGGGGCAGATACGCAGTATTTT; CDR3: CASRRDRGADTQYF
size: many; V: TRBV5-1; D: -; J: TRBJ2-3; DNA: TGCGCCAGCAGGGTTGAGGCCACAGATACGCAGTATTTT; CDR3: CASRVEATDTQYF
size: many; V: TRBV7-9; D: TRBD1; J: TRBJ1-4; DNA: TGTGCCAGCAAAGATGACAGGGGGAATGAAAAACTGTTTTTT; CDR3: CASKDDRGNEKLFF
size: many; V: TRBV7-6; D: -; J: TRBJ2-1; DNA: TGTGCCAGCAGCAAGAGCGGGACAGTTTACGATGAGCAGTTCTTC; CDR3: CASSKSGTVYDEQFF
size: many; V: TRBV2; D: TRBD1; J: TRBJ2-1; DNA: TGTGCCAGCAGTGCTGACAGGGGCGAGCAGTTCTTC; CDR3: CASSADRGEQFF
size: -; V: TRBV20-1; D: TRBD2; J: TRBJ2-7; DNA: TGCAGTGCTTACAAGCGGGAGGTCTCCTACGAGCAGAACTTC; CDR3: CSAYKREVSYEQNF
size: many; V: TRBV11-2; D: TRBD1; J: TRBJ2-7; DNA: TGTGCCAGCAGCATCTTCCAGGGGGCGGAGGACGAGCAGTACTTC; CDR3: CASSIFQGAEDEQYF
size: medium-sized; V: TRBV12-3/TRBV12-4; D: -; J: TRBJ2-5; DNA: TGTGCCAGCAGTTTACCCGCTACCCAAGAGACCCAGTACTTC; CDR3: CASSLPATQETQYF
size: many; V: TRBV12-3/TRBV12-4; D: -; J: TRBJ2-3; DNA: TGTGCCAGCAGTTTCGGGCTAGAAGGCACAGATACGCAGTATTTT; CDR3: CASSFGLEGTDTQYF
size: medium-sized; V: TRBV20-1; D: TRBD1; J: TRBJ1-5; DNA: TGCAGTGCTCAACCGACAGGGAATCAGCCCCAGCATTTT; CDR3: CSAQPTGNQPQHF
size: many; V: TRBV7-2; D: TRBD2; J: TRBJ2-5; DNA: TGTGCCAGCAGCCCGGGACTAGCGGGAGATAGAAAGACCCAGTACTTC; CDR3: CASSPGLAGDRKTQYF
size: many; V: TRBV5-1; D: -; J: TRBJ2-3; DNA: TGCGCCAGCAGCTTGGAACACCGCACAGATACGCAGTATTTT; CDR3: CASSLEHRTDTQYF
size: many; V: TRBV5-1; D: TRBD1; J: TRBJ1-2; DNA: TGCGCCAGCAGCCAAGGGACAGGGCTACGGTCTAACTATGGCTACACCTTC; CDR3: CASSQGTGLRSNYGYTF
size: many; V: TRBV18; D: -; J: TRBJ2-7; DNA: TGTGCCAGCTCACCAGGGGCCCAGAGAGACGAGCAGTACTTC; CDR3: CASSPGAQRDEQYF
size: many; V: TRBV6-2/TRBV6-3; D: -; J: TRBJ2-7; DNA: TGTGCCAGCAGTTACCAGCTGGCCGAGCAGTACTTC; CDR3: CASSYQLAEQYF
size: many; V: TRBV12-3/TRBV12-4; D: TRBD2; J: TRBJ2-5; DNA: TGTGCCAGCAGCTGGGGCCAGCGGGGGAGAGAGACCCAGTACTTC; CDR3: CASSWGQRGRETQYF
size: many; V: TRBV6-5; D: TRBD1; J: TRBJ1-1; DNA: TGTGCCAGCAGTTACCTGACAGGGTATGACGGCACTGAAGCTTTCTTT; CDR3: CASSYLTGYDGTEAFF
size: many; V: TRBV27; D: TRBD2; J: TRBJ2-3; DNA: TGTGCCAGCAGTTTAAGAGGACTAGCGGGAGGGAGGGGCACAGATACGCAGTATTTT; CDR3: CASSLRGLAGGRGTDTQYF
size: many; V: TRBV12-3/TRBV12-4; D: TRBD1; J: TRBJ1-2; DNA: TGTGCCAGCAGCTCTAGCACCCTCGACAGGGCCGGAGGCTACACCTTC; CDR3: CASSSSTLDRAGGYTF
size: many; V: TRBV5-4; D: TRBD2; J: TRBJ2-3; DNA: TGTGCCAGCAGCTACGCTAGCGGGGGGTTAGATACGCAGTATTTT; CDR3: CASSYASGGLDTQYF
size: medium-sized; V: TRBV10-3; D: -; J: TRBJ2-5; DNA: TGTGCCATCAGTTCAGACAGCCCGGGAGAGACCCAGTACTTC; CDR3: CAISSDSPGETQYF
size: many; V: TRBV6-2/TRBV6-3; D: TRBD2; J: TRBJ2-2; DNA: TGTGCCAGCGGACGATTACTTAGCGGGGGGAACACCGGGGAGCTGTTTTTT; CDR3: CASGRLLSGGNTGELFF
size: medium-sized; V: TRBV20-1; D: -; J: TRBJ2-7; DNA: TGCAGTGCTATCCGAAATGACGAGCAGTACTTC; CDR3: CSAIRNDEQYF
size: many; V: TRBV3-1; D: -; J: TRBJ2-1; DNA: TGTGCCAGCAGCCAAGAAACCGGGACCTACAATGAGCAGTTCTTC; CDR3: CASSQETGTYNEQFF
size: many; V: TRBV6-2/TRBV6-3; D: -; J: TRBJ1-2; DNA: TGTGCCAGCAGTATCCAGGGGTCGCATGGCTACACCTTC; CDR3: CASSIQGSHGYTF
size: many; V: TRBV5-8; D: -; J: TRBJ2-3; DNA: TGTGCCAGCAGCTTGGCACGTAAGGGACCTACGCAGTATTTT; CDR3: CASSLARKGPTQYF
size: many; V: TRBV6-5; D: TRBD1; J: TRBJ1-5; DNA: TGTGCCAGCAGTACCGGGACAGCTATCAATCAGCCCCAGCATTTT; CDR3: CASSTGTAINQPQHF
size: many; V: TRBV30; D: TRBD2; J: TRBJ2-1; DNA: TGTGCCTGGAGAACGGGAGGGCCGTACAATGAGCAGTTCTTC; CDR3: CAWRTGGPYNEQFF
size: many; V: TRBV29-1; D: -; J: TRBJ2-7; DNA: TGCAGCGCTGGTACCTCAGGAACCTACGAGCAGTACTTC; CDR3: CSAGTSGTYEQYF
size: medium-sized; V: TRBV11-2; D: -; J: TRBJ1-1; DNA: TGTGCCAGCAGCTTATGGCGGGACTGGGGCTACACTGAAGCTTTCTTT; CDR3: CASSLWRDWGYTEAFF
size: many; V: TRBV14; D: TRBD2; J: TRBJ2-5; DNA: TGTGCCAGCAGTCGGACTAGCGGACCGGGGACCCAGTACTTC; CDR3: CASSRTSGPGTQYF
size: many; V: TRBV20-1; D: TRBD1; J: TRBJ2-2; DNA: TGCAGTGCCGGACTGGACAGGGTTACCGGGGAGCTGTTTTTT; CDR3: CSAGLDRVTGELFF
size: many; V: TRBV28; D: TRBD1; J: TRBJ1-2; DNA: TGTGCCAGCAGTCCGCCGACAGGGGGCCTCGATGGCTACACCTTC; CDR3: CASSPPTGGLDGYTF
size: many; V: TRBV2; D: -; J: TRBJ1-1; DNA: TGTGCCAGCAGTGGGCAGGGGAGGAACACTGAAGCTTTCTTT; CDR3: CASSGQGRNTEAFF
size: few; V: TRBV6-2/TRBV6-3; D: TRBD2; J: TRBJ2-3; DNA: TGTGCCAGCAGTTACCGGGGGGGGGCTAGCACAGATACGCAGTATTTT; CDR3: CASSYRGGASTDTQYF
size: many; V: TRBV24-1; D: TRBD1; J: TRBJ1-6; DNA: TGTGCCACCATGACAGGGAGGGGCCAAGTGGAGGCCCTCCACTTT; CDR3: CATMTGRGQVEALHF
size: many; V: TRBV12-3/TRBV12-4; D: -; J: TRBJ1-2; DNA: TGTGCCAGCAGCCAGGAGGGGTCTGGCTACACCTTC; CDR3: CASSQEGSGYTF
size: many; V: TRBV20-1; D: -; J: TRBJ1-2; DNA: TGCAGTGTCGGGGGCGCGGGTGACTATGGCTACACCTTC; CDR3: CSVGGAGDYGYTF
size: -; V: TRBV6-5; D: TRBD1; J: TRBJ2-7; DNA: TGTGCCAGCAGTTACAAGGGACAGGGTTACGAGCAGTACTTC; CDR3: CASSYKGQGYEQYF